These 16 T cell receptor beta chains were all obtained from the same sample, sequenced in a study of cytomegalovirus exposure and HLA in healthy donors (dated by TCRdb to 2017 to 2019). Library prep was done by the immunoSEQ multiplex PCR assay. For the multiplex PCR, a mixture combining 60 forward primers for TCR Vbeta segments and 13 reverse primers for TCR Jbeta segments was used. What TCRdb holds here is the immuneACCESS table cut down to in-frame rearrangements. Part of the clones is not present; checked against another copy, under half of the missing clones reflect an unresolved V gene, and the others are unexplained. The sample profile shows around 110,000 clones; around three fifths of them were found once. The ten largest account for roughly 8.6% of the sample. Sequences were obtained from PBMCs. The receptor set was obtained from a woman in her thirties or forties in good health and CMV-seropositive.

V and J are TRBV5-1 and TRBJ2-3; D possibly corresponds to TRBD2 (6 bases). The V and J ends lost 4 bases and 0 bases respectively, with 6 bases between them. CDR3 size: 13 residues. Germline loops: CDR1 SGHRS, CDR2 YFSETQ. The CDR3 DNA follows: TGCGCCAGCAGCGGGGGGAGCACAGATACGCAGTATTTT. Translation gives CASSGGSTDTQYF.

This clone turned up a few times. The V gene is TRBV30, the J gene TRBJ1-6; the D gene is possibly TRBD1 (5 bases). The CDR3 extends over 15 amino acids. V was cut by 3 bases and J by 3 bases, with 12 bases left in between. The germline CDR1 and CDR2 sequences are GTSNPN and SVGIG (reference sequence). The CDR3 protein is CAWRVGGGYNSPLHF. CDR3 nucleotides: TGTGCCTGGAGGGTTGGGGGGGGCTATAATTCACCCCTCCACTTT.

The CDR3 sequence is CASTGDKSFNQPQHF. The CDR3 DNA is TGTGCCAGCACCGGGGACAAATCATTCAATCAGCCCCAGCATTTT. The chain couples TRBV7-9 to TRBJ1-5; possibly TRBD1 for D (6 bases). The V gene lost 7 bases and the J gene lost 3 bases, with 16 bases spanning the gap. This CDR3 comprises 15 residues. Germline V gene data show CDR1 as SEHNR and CDR2 as FQNEAQ (reference sequence).

The gene calls are TRBV27 and TRBJ2-7, with TRBD2 identical over 11 bases. V lost 1 base to trimming and J lost 7 bases; unmatched junction nucleotides: 3. CDR3 length: 14 amino acids. Germline CDR1 MNHEY, CDR2 SMNVEV (reference sequence). The CDR3 nucleotides are TGTGCCAGCAGTTTATTAGCGGGAGGGCAAGAGCAGTACTTC. This codes for CASSLLAGGQEQYF.

V and J are TRBV2 and TRBJ2-2; D is unresolved. Germline V lookup: CDR1 SNHLY, CDR2 FYNNEI. Deletions cut 2 bases from V and 10 bases from J, with 8 bases between. The CDR3 runs to 12 residues. The CDR3 DNA follows: TGTGCCAGCAGTGAACAGGTCGCGGAGCTGTTTTTT. It specifies CASSEQVAELFF.

This chain connects TRBV19 to TRBJ2-1; TRBD1 is a possible D gene (6 bases). Germline loops: CDR1 LNHDA, CDR2 SQIVND (reference sequence). The CDR3 runs 15 residues. V shed 5 bases and J shed 6 bases, with 17 bases lying between them. This CDR3 is CASSSNRVPLNEQFF. In DNA form, the CDR3 reads TGTGCCAGTAGTTCCAACAGGGTCCCACTCAATGAGCAGTTCTTC.

The chain is built from TRBV5-8 and TRBJ1-5; D remains unclear. Trimming took off 4 bases at V and 0 bases at J, with 17 bases between the two ends. CDR3 size: 17 residues. CDR1 and CDR2 (germline): SGHTS, YDEGEE. CDR3 sequence (DNA): TGTGCCAGCAGCCTGGAACACAGATTATATAGCAATCAGCCCCAGCATTTT. Translation: CASSLEHRLYSNQPQHF.

The chain couples TRBV6-5 to TRBJ2-7; TRBD2 agrees at 11 bases. The V segment lost 7 bases and the J segment 0 bases; nucleotides outside the gene matches: 5. Germline-derived CDR1 and CDR2 are MNHEY and SVGAGI. The CDR3 runs 15 residues. The CDR3, as DNA: TGTGCCAGCACCTGGGGGACTAGCGGCTCCTACGAGCAGTACTTC. Translating it yields CASTWGTSGSYEQYF.

The J gene is TRBJ1-2, the V gene TRBV2; D is unclear. In germline, CDR1 is SNHLY, CDR2 FYNNEI. V was shortened by 6 bases and J by 5 bases, with 16 bases between the two germline ends. The length of the CDR3 is 14 residues. The CDR3 DNA follows: TGTGCCAGCAGGGCCGGGTTGGCTATGTATGGCTACACCTTC. It encodes CASRAGLAMYGYTF. Drawing the rest from reference TRBV2 and TRBJ1-2, the complete variable domain is EPEVTQTPSHQVTQMGQEVILRCVPISNHLYFYWYRQILGQKVEFLVSFYNNEISEKSEIFDDQFSVERPDGSNFTLKIRSTKLEDSAMYFCASRAGLAMYGYTFGSGTRLTVV.

Note on this clone: The same CDR3 also results from other DNA sequences found in this sample. This sequence joins TRBV5-1 and TRBJ2-3, with 10 bases that match TRBD2. The V segment lost 0 bases and the J segment 2 bases; nucleotides outside the gene matches: 3. The CDR3 runs to 16 residues. Per germline, CDR1 SGHRS and CDR2 YFSETQ. The CDR3 reads CASSLGLAGATDTQYF. DNA for the CDR3: TGCGCCAGCAGCTTGGGGCTAGCGGGGGCCACAGATACGCAGTATTTT.

The chain is built from TRBV18 and TRBJ1-5, with D possibly being TRBD1 (6 bases). CDR3 length equals 15 residues. Germline CDR1 reads KGHSH; CDR2 reads LQKENI. Trimming took 4 bases from V and 3 from J, leaving 13 bases between them. CDR3 DNA: TGTGCCAGCTCACGAGAGGGGGTCCCCAATCAGCCCCAGCATTTT. It is translated as CASSREGVPNQPQHF.

J is TRBJ2-3 and V is TRBV6-1; maybe TRBD1 (5 bases). The CDR3 totals 15 residues. Germline V gene data show CDR1 as MNHNS and CDR2 as SASEGT. The V gene lost 5 bases and the J gene lost 3 bases, with 15 bases spanning the gap. Here the CDR3 reads CASSSGLPVTDTQYF. As DNA, the CDR3 is TGTGCCAGCAGTTCAGGGCTACCGGTGACAGATACGCAGTATTTT.

The gene calls are TRBV7-6 and TRBJ1-6; 9 bases are shared with TRBD1. This CDR3 contains 15 residues. J lost 8 bases, V lost 0 bases, and 2 bases had no gene match. In germline, CDR1 is SGHVS, CDR2 FNYEAQ. The DNA of the CDR3 is TGTGCCAGCAGCTTAGCGGGACAGGGTGATTCACCCCTCCACTTT. This sequence encodes CASSLAGQGDSPLHF.

The V call is TRBV6-5, the J call TRBJ2-7; D is ambiguous. V lost 0 bases to trimming and J lost 2 bases, with 11 bases between them. The CDR3 length is 15 residues. Per germline, CDR1 MNHEY and CDR2 SVGAGI. The CDR3 is CASSYSVYTTYEQYF. DNA for the CDR3: TGTGCCAGCAGTTACTCCGTGTACACTACCTACGAGCAGTACTTC.

This clone has a single count. The V call is TRBV19, the J call TRBJ1-5; 8 positions agree with TRBD1. There are 15 residues in the CDR3. J lost 2 bases, V lost 5 bases, and 5 bases had no gene match. Germline V gene data show CDR1 as LNHDA and CDR2 as SQIVND (reference sequence). The DNA for the CDR3 is TGTGCCAGTAGTCCGGACAGGGAACGCAATCAGCCCCAGCATTTT. This codes for CASSPDRERNQPQHF.

The chain combines TRBV7-9 with TRBJ2-3; 10 bases align to TRBD2. Per germline, CDR1 SEHNR and CDR2 FQNEAQ (reference sequence). V was pared by 3 bases and J by 1 base, with 4 bases of the junction left unmatched. The CDR3 spans 16 residues. The CDR3 loop reads CASSLNSGGGTDTQYF. In DNA form, the CDR3 reads TGTGCCAGCAGCTTGAACAGCGGGGGGGGCACAGATACGCAGTATTTT.